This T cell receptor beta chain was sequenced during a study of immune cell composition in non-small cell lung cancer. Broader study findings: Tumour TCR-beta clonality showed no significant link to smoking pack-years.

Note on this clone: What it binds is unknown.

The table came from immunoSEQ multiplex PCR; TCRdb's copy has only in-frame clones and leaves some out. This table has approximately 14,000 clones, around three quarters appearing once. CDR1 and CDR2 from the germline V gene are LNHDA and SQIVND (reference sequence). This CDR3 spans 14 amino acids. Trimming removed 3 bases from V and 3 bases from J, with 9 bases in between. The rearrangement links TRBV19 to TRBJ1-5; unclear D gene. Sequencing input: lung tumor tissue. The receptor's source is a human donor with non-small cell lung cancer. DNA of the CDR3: TGTGCCAGTAGTATGAGGCAGCACAATCAGCCCCAGCATTTT. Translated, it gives CASSMRQHNQPQHF.